A selection of T cell receptor beta chains follows, all from one sample in a study of graft-versus-host responses after intestinal transplantation. Their target antigens are unknown. Some clones are missing from TCRdb's copy, which holds only in-frame ones; the method was immunoSEQ multiplex PCR. The sample contains roughly 110,000 clones, roughly 86% of which appear only once. The sequenced sample was unstimulated CD4+ T cells sorted from spleen or lymph node cells, obtained before transplant. All receptors come from a human donor who was the organ donor for an intestinal transplant. Each CDR3 is given with its conserved first and last residue. The D gene is left open where the match is weak. Expanded clones get a size class; other rows say once, few or many, or leave the size out.

V gene	J gene	clone size	D gene	CDR3 DNA	CDR3 protein
TRBV5-1	TRBJ2-7	-	-	TGCGCCAGCAGCGCGGACACCTACGAGCAGTACTTC	CASSADTYEQYF
TRBV5-6	TRBJ1-3	few	-	TGTGCCAGCAGCTCATCCTCTGGAAACACCATATATTTT	CASSSSSGNTIYF
TRBV2	TRBJ1-1	few	-	TGTGCCAGCGGGGGGGGCAGTAAATACACTGAAGCTTTCTTT	CASGGGSKYTEAFF
TRBV18	TRBJ1-2	-	-	TGTGCCAGCTCACCAACGACAGCGGGGCACTATGGCTACACCTTC	CASSPTTAGHYGYTF
TRBV6-5	TRBJ1-3	-	TRBD1	TGTGCCAGCACTTCAACAGGGGTCGGAAACACCATATATTTT	CASTSTGVGNTIYF
TRBV2	TRBJ2-1	-	TRBD2	TGTGCCAGCAGCGACGGACTAGCGGGGAATGAGCAGTTCTTC	CASSDGLAGNEQFF
TRBV2	TRBJ2-7	-	-	TGTGCCAGCAGTAACCAGGGGTACGAGCAGTACTTC	CASSNQGYEQYF
TRBV27	TRBJ2-1	-	-	TGTGCCAGCAGTTTAGCTCCCCGGGAGTTCCGGGACACATTCTACAATGAGCAGTTCTTC	CASSLAPREFRDTFYNEQFF
TRBV30	TRBJ1-3	-	-	TGTGCCTGGAGTGTGGGTAGCTCTGGAAACACCATATATTTT	CAWSVGSSGNTIYF
TRBV4-2	TRBJ2-1	-	TRBD2	TGTGCCAGCAGCCAAGATTTAGCGGGGCGGGGGGCCTACAATGAGCAGTTCTTC	CASSQDLAGRGAYNEQFF
TRBV5-1	TRBJ2-5	-	TRBD2	TGCGCCAGCAGCAACAGCGGGGTGCGGGAGACCCAGTACTTC	CASSNSGVRETQYF
TRBV19	TRBJ2-7	-	TRBD1	TGTGCCAGTCATGACAGGGTGGGCGAGCAGTACTTC	CASHDRVGEQYF
TRBV5-5	TRBJ1-1	-	-	TGTGCCAGCCGCATCTTCCAGCAGAACACTGAAGCTTTCTTT	CASRIFQQNTEAFF
TRBV11-2	TRBJ1-3	-	-	TGTGCCAGCAGCTTGGTTTTTATGGGGGGTACTGGAAACACCATATATTTT	CASSLVFMGGTGNTIYF
TRBV18	TRBJ2-5	-	-	TGTGCCAGCTCCCCGGACTATATAGAGACCCAGTACTTC	CASSPDYIETQYF
TRBV6-5	TRBJ1-4	-	TRBD1	TGTGCCAGCAGCCGGGACAGGGATGTTGGAAAACTGTTTTTT	CASSRDRDVGKLFF
TRBV15	TRBJ1-3	-	-	TGTGCCACCAGCAGAGATATGGCTTTCTCTGGAAACACCATATATTTT	CATSRDMAFSGNTIYF
TRBV5-1	TRBJ2-1	-	-	TGCGCCAGCAGCTTGTCTCACGGTAATGAGCAGTTCTTC	CASSLSHGNEQFF
TRBV7-3	TRBJ2-3	-	-	TGTGCCAGCAGCTCCTACTCTAGCACAGATACGCAGTATTTT	CASSSYSSTDTQYF
TRBV14	TRBJ1-6	-	TRBD1	TGTGCCAGCAGCCAAACCGCGACAGGGGGGTATCCATTCGATTCACCCCTCCACTTT	CASSQTATGGYPFDSPLHF
TRBV7-2	TRBJ2-5	-	TRBD2	TGTGCCAGCAGCCGAGGGGGACTAGCGGGGCGCGGGGGGACCCAGTACTTC	CASSRGGLAGRGGTQYF
TRBV7-2	TRBJ1-2	few	-	TGTGCCAGCAGCTTACAGCATGGCTATGGCTACACCTTC	CASSLQHGYGYTF
TRBV9	TRBJ2-7	-	-	TGTGCCAGCAGCGGGGGGGGCGAGTCCTACGAGCAGTACTTC	CASSGGGESYEQYF
TRBV20-1	TRBJ2-2	-	-	TGCAGTGCTAGCGACACCGGGGAGCTGTTTTTT	CSASDTGELFF
TRBV9	TRBJ1-2	-	TRBD1	TGTGCCAGCAGCTTCGACAGGGGTGGCTACACCTTC	CASSFDRGGYTF
TRBV11-3	TRBJ2-1	-	TRBD2	TGTGCCAGCAGCCCCTTTGCGGGAGGGAGGAATGAGCAGTTCTTC	CASSPFAGGRNEQFF
TRBV2	TRBJ1-2	-	TRBD1	TGTGCCAGCAGTTTCGACAGGGGCAACCACTATGGCTACACCTTC	CASSFDRGNHYGYTF
TRBV27	TRBJ1-5	-	-	TGTGCCAGCAGTTTAGTACTCAGGGGCCAGCCTTATAGCAATCAGCCCCAGCATTTT	CASSLVLRGQPYSNQPQHF
TRBV5-6	TRBJ1-1	-	TRBD1	TGTGCCAGCAGCCTTCGTACAGGGGGGAACACTGAAGCTTTCTTT	CASSLRTGGNTEAFF